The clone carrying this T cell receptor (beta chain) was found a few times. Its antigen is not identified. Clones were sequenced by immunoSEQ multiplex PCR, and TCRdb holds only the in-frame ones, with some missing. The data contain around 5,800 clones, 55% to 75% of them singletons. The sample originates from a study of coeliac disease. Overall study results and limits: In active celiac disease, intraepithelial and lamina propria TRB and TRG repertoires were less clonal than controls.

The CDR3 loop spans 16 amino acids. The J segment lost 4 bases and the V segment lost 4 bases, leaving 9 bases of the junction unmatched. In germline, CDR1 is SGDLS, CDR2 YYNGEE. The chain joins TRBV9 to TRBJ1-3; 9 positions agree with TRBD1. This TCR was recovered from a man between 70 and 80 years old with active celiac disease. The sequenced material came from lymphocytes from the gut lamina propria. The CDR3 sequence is CASSPTDRGRGNTIYF. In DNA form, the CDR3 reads TGTGCCAGCAGCCCCACGGACAGGGGAAGAGGAAACACCATATATTTT.